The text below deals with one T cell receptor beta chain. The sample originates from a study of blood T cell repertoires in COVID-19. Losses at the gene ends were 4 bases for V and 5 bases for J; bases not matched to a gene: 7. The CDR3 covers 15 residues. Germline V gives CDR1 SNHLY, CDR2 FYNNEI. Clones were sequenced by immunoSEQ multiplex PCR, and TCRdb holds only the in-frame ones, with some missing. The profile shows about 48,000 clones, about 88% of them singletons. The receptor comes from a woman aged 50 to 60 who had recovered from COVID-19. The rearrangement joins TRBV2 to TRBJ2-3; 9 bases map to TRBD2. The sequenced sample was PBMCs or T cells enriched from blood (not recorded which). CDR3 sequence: CASSGAGGLQDTQYF. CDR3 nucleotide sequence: TGTGCCAGCAGTGGTGCGGGGGGGCTCCAAGATACGCAGTATTTT. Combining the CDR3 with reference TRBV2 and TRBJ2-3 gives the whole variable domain EPEVTQTPSHQVTQMGQEVILRCVPISNHLYFYWYRQILGQKVEFLVSFYNNEISEKSEIFDDQFSVERPDGSNFTLKIRSTKLEDSAMYFCASSGAGGLQDTQYFGPGTRLTVL.